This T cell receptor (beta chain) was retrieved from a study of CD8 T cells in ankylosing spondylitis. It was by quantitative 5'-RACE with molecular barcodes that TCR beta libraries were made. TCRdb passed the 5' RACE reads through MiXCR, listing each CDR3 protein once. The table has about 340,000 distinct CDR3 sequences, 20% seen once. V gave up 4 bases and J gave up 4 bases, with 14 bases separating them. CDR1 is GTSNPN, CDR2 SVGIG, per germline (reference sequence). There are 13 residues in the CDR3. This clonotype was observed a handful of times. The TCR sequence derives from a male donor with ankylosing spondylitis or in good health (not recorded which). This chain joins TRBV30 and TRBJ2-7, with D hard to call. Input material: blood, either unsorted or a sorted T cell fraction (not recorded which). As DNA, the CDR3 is TGTGCCTGGAATGGGTCTCCGACTTACGAGCAGTACTTC. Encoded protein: CAWNGSPTYEQYF.